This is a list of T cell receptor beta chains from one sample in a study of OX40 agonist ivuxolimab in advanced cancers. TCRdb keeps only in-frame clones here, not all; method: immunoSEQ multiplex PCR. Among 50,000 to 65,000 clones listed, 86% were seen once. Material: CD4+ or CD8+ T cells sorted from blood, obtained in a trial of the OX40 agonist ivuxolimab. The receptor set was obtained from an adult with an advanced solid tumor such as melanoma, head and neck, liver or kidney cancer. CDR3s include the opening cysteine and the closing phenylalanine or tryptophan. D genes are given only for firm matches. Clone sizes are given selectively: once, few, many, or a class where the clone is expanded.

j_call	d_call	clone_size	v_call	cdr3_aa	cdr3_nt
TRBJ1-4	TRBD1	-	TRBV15	CATSVERTGEKLFF	TGTGCCACCAGCGTAGAAAGGACAGGCGAAAAACTGTTTTTT
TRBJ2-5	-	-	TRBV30	CAWTSQETQYF	TGTGCCTGGACTAGCCAAGAGACCCAGTACTTC
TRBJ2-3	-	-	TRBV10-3	CAISVRGALGTDTQYF	TGTGCCATCAGTGTTCGGGGGGCTCTAGGTACAGATACGCAGTATTTT
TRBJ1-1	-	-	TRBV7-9	CASSFMGTNTEAFF	TGTGCCAGCAGCTTTATGGGTACAAACACTGAAGCTTTCTTT
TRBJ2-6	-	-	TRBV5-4	CASSESYSGANVLTF	TGTGCCAGCAGCGAGAGTTACTCTGGGGCCAACGTCCTGACTTTC
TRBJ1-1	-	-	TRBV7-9	CASSLDRASTEAFF	TGTGCCAGCAGCTTAGATAGGGCTAGCACTGAAGCTTTCTTT
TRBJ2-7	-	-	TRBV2	CASSEDPRVYYEQYF	TGTGCCAGCAGTGAAGATCCACGAGTCTACTACGAGCAGTACTTC
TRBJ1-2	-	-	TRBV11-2	CASSPGPGLNYGYTF	TGTGCCAGCAGCCCGGGGCCAGGGCTGAACTATGGCTACACCTTC
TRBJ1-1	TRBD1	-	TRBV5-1	CASREGYRGTEAFF	TGCGCCAGCAGGGAGGGGTACAGGGGCACTGAAGCTTTCTTT
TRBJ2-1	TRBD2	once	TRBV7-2	CASSPTGGAGLEQFF	TGTGCCAGCAGCCCGACCGGGGGGGCCGGTTTAGAGCAGTTCTTC
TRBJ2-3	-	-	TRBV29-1	CSVEVGAGDTQYF	TGCAGCGTTGAGGTCGGGGCCGGAGATACGCAGTATTTT
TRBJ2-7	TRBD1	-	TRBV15	CATSREGPGQRFREQYF	TGTGCCACCAGCAGAGAAGGTCCGGGACAGAGATTTCGGGAGCAGTACTTC
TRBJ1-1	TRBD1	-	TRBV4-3	CASSQGWGTGGRTEAFF	TGCGCCAGCAGCCAAGGATGGGGGACAGGGGGCAGGACTGAAGCTTTCTTT
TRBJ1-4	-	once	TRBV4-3	CASSQDSGTAIEKLFF	TGCGCCAGCAGCCAAGATTCAGGGACGGCAATTGAAAAACTGTTTTTT
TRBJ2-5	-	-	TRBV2	CASSDVLQETQYF	TGTGCCAGCAGTGATGTACTCCAAGAGACCCAGTACTTC
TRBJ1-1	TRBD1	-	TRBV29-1	CSVGPRGQVTEAFF	TGCAGCGTGGGCCCCAGGGGGCAGGTCACTGAAGCTTTCTTT
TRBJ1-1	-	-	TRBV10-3	CAISELGSGTEAFF	TGTGCCATCAGTGAGTTAGGGTCTGGCACTGAAGCTTTCTTT
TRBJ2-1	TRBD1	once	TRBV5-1	CASSLVQGVYNEQFF	TGCGCCAGCAGCTTGGTACAGGGGGTGTACAATGAGCAGTTCTTC
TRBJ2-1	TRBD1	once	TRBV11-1	CASSSLLGQGVDEQFF	TGTGCCAGCAGCTCCCTATTGGGACAGGGGGTGGATGAGCAGTTCTTC
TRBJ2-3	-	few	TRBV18	CASSPSGADTQYF	TGTGCCAGCTCACCCTCGGGGGCAGATACGCAGTATTTT
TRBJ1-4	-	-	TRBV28	CASSFGGINEKLFF	TGTGCCAGCAGCTTCGGGGGGATTAATGAAAAACTGTTTTTT
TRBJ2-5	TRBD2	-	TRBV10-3	CAISHGGGETQYF	TGTGCCATCAGCCACGGCGGGGGGGAGACCCAGTACTTC
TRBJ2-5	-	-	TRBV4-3	CASSQDRLTPEETQYF	TGCGCCAGCAGCCAAGATCGTTTAACTCCCGAAGAGACCCAGTACTTC
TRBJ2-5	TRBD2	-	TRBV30	CACSGGLQETQYF	TGTGCCTGTAGCGGGGGGCTGCAAGAGACCCAGTACTTC
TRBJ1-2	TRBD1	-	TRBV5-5	CASSAGTGNNYGYTF	TGTGCCAGCAGCGCCGGGACAGGGAATAACTATGGCTACACCTTC
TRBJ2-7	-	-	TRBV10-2	CASTTPLVEEQYF	TGCGCCAGCACGACCCCATTGGTTGAAGAGCAGTACTTC
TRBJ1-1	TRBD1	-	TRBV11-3	CASSLVAGGEAFF	TGTGCCAGCAGCTTAGTTGCAGGGGGGGAAGCTTTCTTT
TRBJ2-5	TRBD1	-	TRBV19	CASSRDRVEETQYF	TGTGCCAGTAGCCGGGACAGGGTGGAGGAGACCCAGTACTTC
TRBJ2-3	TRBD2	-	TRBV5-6	CASSSLAGGPGTQYF	TGTGCCAGCAGTTCACTAGCGGGAGGGCCGGGTACGCAGTATTTT
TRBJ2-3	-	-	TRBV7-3	CASSLGQSTDTQYF	TGTGCCAGCAGCTTAGGTCAGTCCACAGATACGCAGTATTTT
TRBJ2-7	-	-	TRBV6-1	CASSEVWRQYF	TGTGCCAGCAGTGAAGTGTGGAGGCAGTACTTC
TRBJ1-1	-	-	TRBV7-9	CASSLVGDREAFF	TGTGCCAGCAGCTTAGTAGGGGATAGGGAAGCTTTCTTT
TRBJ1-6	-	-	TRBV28	CASIRGRAYNSPLHF	TGTGCCAGCATCAGGGGCAGGGCCTATAATTCACCCCTCCACTTT
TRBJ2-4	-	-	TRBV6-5	CASSWGQGLAKNIQYF	TGTGCCAGCAGTTGGGGGCAGGGCCTAGCCAAAAACATTCAGTACTTC
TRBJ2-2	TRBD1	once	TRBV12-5	CASAAGQGNTGELFF	TGTGCTAGTGCCGCGGGACAGGGGAACACCGGGGAGCTGTTTTTT
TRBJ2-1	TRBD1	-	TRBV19	CASSKRQGSNTYNEQFF	TGTGCCAGTAGTAAAAGACAGGGTAGCAACACCTACAATGAGCAGTTCTTC
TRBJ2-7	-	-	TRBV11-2	CASSPRWQDYEQYF	TGTGCCAGCAGCCCAAGGTGGCAGGACTACGAGCAGTACTTC
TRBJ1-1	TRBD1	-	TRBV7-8	CASSLTGTGTEAFF	TGTGCCAGCAGCTTAACCGGGACAGGCACTGAAGCTTTCTTT
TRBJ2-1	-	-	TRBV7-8	CASSLDESKYNEQFF	TGTGCCAGCAGCTTAGACGAGAGTAAGTACAATGAGCAGTTCTTC
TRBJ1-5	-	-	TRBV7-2	CASSLGGRVNQPQHF	TGTGCCAGCAGCTTAGGAGGCAGGGTTAATCAGCCCCAGCATTTT